This TCR beta chain derives from a study of response to subunit inactivated influenza vaccine. Study results and limitations: The authors suggested that every seasonal influenza vaccination recruits few new T cells.

TCRdb processed the RT-PCR reads anew with MiXCR; each CDR3 protein has one entry. This table holds around 570,000 distinct CDR3 sequences, about 7.6% found once. This clonotype was found a few times. The antigen remains unidentified. The CDR3 totals 17 residues. V lost 4 bases, J lost 6 bases, and 10 bases stayed unmatched. The sequenced sample was PBMCs from blood, obtained around 2 years after vaccination. The gene calls are TRBV12-3 or TRBV12-4 and TRBJ1-5, with 12 nucleotides matching TRBD1. The source of this sequence is a man aged 45 to 70 who received an inactivated influenza vaccine. CDR3 sequence (DNA): TGTGCCAGCAGTTGGGAACCGGGACAGGGGGCGAGTCAGCCCCAGCATTTT. It codes for CASSWEPGQGASQPQHF.